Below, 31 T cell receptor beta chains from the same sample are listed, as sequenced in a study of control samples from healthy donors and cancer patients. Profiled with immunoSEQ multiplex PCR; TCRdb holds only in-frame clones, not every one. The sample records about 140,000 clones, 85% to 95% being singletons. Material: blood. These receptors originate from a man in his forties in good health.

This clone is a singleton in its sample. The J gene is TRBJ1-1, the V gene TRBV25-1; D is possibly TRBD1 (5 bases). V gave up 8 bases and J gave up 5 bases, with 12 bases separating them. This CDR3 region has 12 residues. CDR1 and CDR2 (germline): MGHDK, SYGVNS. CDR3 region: CASEQGGTEAFF. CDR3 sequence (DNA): TGTGCCAGCGAGCAGGGAGGGACTGAAGCTTTCTTT.

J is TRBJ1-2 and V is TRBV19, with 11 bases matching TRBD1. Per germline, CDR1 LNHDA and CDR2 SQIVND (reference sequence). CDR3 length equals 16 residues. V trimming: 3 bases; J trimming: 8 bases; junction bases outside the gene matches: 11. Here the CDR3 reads CASSITGQGVSGGYTF. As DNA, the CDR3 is TGTGCCAGTAGTATCACGGGACAGGGGGTTAGCGGAGGCTACACCTTC. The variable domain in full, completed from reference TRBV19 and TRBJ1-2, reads DGGITQSPKYLFRKEGQNVTLSCEQNLNHDAMYWYRQDPGQGLRLIYYSQIVNDFQKGDIAEGYSVSREKKESFPLTVTSAQKNPTAFYLCASSITGQGVSGGYTFGSGTRLTVV.

In DNA form, the CDR3 reads TGCAGCGTGATTTCACCGGATGGGAGGGAAGCTTTCTTT. Protein sequence: CSVISPDGREAFF. J is TRBJ1-1 and V is TRBV29-1; unclear D gene. There are 13 residues in the CDR3. Trimming removed 6 bases at V and 8 bases at J, with 19 bases between. Germline CDR1 is SQVTM and CDR2 is ANQGSEA.

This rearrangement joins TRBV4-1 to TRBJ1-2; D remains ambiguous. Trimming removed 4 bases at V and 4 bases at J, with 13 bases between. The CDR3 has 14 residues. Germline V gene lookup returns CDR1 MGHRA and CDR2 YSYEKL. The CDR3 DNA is TGCGCCAGCAGCCCCAAGCTCTCGGGCTATGGCTACACCTTC. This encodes CASSPKLSGYGYTF.

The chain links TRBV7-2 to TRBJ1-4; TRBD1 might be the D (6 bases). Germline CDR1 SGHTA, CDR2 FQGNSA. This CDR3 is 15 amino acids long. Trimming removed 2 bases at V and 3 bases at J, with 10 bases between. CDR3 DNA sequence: TGTGCCAGCAGCTTAAGGGGGGTACCTAATGAAAAACTGTTTTTT. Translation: CASSLRGVPNEKLFF.

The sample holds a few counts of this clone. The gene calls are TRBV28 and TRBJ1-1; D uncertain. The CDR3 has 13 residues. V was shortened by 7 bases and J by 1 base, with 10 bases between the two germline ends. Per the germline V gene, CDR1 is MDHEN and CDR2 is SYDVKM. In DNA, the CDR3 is TGTGCCAGCACCCCGTCCCAGAACACTGAAGCTTTCTTT. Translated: CASTPSQNTEAFF.

The CDR3 bases are TGTGCCAGCAGCTTGGCCAACACCTACTATGGCTACACCTTC. Its protein is CASSLANTYYGYTF. The chain carries TRBV5-5 and TRBJ1-2; D gene ambiguous. CDR3 size: 14 residues. Germline V gene data show CDR1 as SGHKS and CDR2 as YYEKEE (reference sequence). Trimming pared 0 bases from V and 3 bases from J, leaving 9 bases between.

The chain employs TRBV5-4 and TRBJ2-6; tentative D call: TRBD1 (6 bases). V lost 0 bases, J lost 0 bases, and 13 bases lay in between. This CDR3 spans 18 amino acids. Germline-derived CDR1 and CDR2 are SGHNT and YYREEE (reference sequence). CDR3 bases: TGTGCCAGCAGCTTGGTACAGGGTGCCGGCTCTGGGGCCAACGTCCTGACTTTC. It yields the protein CASSLVQGAGSGANVLTF.

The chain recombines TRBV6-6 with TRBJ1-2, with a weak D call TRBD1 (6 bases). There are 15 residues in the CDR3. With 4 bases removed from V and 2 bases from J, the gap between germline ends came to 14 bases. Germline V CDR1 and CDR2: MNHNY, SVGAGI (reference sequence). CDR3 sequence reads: CASSFNRAGNYGYTF. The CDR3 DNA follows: TGTGCCAGCAGTTTCAACAGGGCCGGAAACTATGGCTACACCTTC.

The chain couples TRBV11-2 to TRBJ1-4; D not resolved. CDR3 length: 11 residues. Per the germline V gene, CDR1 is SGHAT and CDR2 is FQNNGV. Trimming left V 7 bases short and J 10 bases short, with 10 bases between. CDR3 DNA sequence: TGTGCCAGCACCCAGTGGGGAAAACTGTTTTTT. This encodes CASTQWGKLFF.

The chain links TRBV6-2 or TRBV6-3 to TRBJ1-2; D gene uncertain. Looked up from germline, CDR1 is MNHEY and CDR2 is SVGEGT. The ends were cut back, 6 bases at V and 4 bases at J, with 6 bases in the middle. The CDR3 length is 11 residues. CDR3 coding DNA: TGTGCCAGCAGCAAGGCCTATGGCTACACCTTC. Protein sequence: CASSKAYGYTF.

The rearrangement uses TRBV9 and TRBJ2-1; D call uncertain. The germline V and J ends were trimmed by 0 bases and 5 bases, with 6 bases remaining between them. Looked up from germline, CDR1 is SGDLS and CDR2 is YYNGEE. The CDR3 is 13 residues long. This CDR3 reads CASSVGNDNEQFF. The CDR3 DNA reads TGTGCCAGCAGCGTAGGTAATGACAATGAGCAGTTCTTC. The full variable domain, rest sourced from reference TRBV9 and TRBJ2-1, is DSGVTQTPKHLITATGQRVTLRCSPRSGDLSVYWYQQSLDQGLQFLIQYYNGEERAKGNILERFSAQQFPDLHSELNLSSLELGDSALYFCASSVGNDNEQFFGPGTRLTVL.

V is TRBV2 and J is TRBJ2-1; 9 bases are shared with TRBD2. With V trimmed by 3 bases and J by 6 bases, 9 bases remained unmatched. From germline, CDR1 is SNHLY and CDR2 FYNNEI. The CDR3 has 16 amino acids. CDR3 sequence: CASSDPGLAEFNEQFF. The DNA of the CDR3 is TGTGCCAGCAGTGATCCGGGACTAGCAGAATTCAATGAGCAGTTCTTC.

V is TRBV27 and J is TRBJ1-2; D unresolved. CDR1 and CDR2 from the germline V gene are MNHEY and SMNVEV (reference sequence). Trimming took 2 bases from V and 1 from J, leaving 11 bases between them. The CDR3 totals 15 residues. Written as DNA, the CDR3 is TGTGCCAGCAGTTTAGCTACCCCAAGTAACTATGGCTACACCTTC. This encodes CASSLATPSNYGYTF.

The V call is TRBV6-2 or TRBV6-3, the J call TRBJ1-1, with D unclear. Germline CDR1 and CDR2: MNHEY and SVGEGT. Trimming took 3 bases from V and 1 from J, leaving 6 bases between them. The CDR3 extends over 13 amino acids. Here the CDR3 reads CASSYVKNTEAFF. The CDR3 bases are TGTGCCAGCAGTTATGTTAAGAACACTGAAGCTTTCTTT.

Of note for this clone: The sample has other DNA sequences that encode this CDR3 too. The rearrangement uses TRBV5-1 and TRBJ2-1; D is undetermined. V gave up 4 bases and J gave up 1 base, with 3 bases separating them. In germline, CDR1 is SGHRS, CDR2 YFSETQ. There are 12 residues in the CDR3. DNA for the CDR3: TGCGCCAGCAGCCGATCCTACAATGAGCAGTTCTTC. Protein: CASSRSYNEQFF.

The CDR3 protein is CASSYDRNSKQYF. The CDR3, as DNA: TGTGCCAGCAGTTACGACAGAAATAGTAAGCAGTACTTC. This rearrangement joins TRBV6-5 to TRBJ2-7; TRBD1 is a possible D gene (5 bases). The CDR3 length is 13 residues. Trimming took 2 bases from V and 8 from J, leaving 13 bases between them. Looked up from germline, CDR1 is MNHEY and CDR2 is SVGAGI.

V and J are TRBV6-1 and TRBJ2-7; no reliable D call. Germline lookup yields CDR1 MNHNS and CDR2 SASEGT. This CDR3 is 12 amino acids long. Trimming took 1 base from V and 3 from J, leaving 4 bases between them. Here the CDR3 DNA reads TGTGCCAGCAGTGAAGTCAACTACGAGCAGTACTTC. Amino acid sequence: CASSEVNYEQYF.

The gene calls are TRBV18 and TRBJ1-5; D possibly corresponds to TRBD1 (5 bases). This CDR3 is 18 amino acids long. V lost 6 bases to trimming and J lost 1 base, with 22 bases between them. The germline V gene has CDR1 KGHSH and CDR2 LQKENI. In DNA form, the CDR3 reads TGTGCCAGCTCTAGGGGCGCGAGCAAATATGGGAGCAATCAGCCCCAGCATTTT. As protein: CASSRGASKYGSNQPQHF. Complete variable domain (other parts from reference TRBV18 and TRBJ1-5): NAGVMQNPRHLVRRRGQEARLRCSPMKGHSHVYWYRQLPEEGLKFMVYLQKENIIDESGMPKERFSAEFPKEGPSILRIQQVVRGDSAAYFCASSRGASKYGSNQPQHFGDGTRLSIL.

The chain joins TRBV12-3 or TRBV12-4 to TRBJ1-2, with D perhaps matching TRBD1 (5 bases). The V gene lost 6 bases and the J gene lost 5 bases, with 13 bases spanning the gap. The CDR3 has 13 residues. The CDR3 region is CASSLGTDYGYTF. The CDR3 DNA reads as TGTGCCAGCAGCCTAGGGACTGATTATGGCTACACCTTC.

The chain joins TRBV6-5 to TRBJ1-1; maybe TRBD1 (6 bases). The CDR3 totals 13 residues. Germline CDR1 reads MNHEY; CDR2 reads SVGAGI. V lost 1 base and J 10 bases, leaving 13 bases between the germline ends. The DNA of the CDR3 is TGTGCCAGCAGTTACTACAGGGTCGGAGGAGCTTTCTTT. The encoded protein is CASSYYRVGGAFF.

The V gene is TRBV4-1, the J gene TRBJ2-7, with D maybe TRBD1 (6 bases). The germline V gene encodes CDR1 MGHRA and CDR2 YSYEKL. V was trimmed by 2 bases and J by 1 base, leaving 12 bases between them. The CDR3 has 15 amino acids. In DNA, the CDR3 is TGCGCCAGCAGCCAAATACAGGGAACTTCCTACGAGCAGTACTTC. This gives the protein CASSQIQGTSYEQYF.

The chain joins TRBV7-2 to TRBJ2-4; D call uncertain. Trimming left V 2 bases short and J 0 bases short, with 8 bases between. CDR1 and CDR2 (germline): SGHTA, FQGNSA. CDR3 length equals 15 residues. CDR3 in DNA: TGTGCCAGCAGCTTAAGTAGTCTAGCCAAAAACATTCAGTACTTC. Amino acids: CASSLSSLAKNIQYF.

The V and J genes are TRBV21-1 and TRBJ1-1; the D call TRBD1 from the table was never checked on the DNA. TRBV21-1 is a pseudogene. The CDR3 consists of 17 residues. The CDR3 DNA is TGTGCCAGCACCTCCGAGGCAGGGACAGGCTTAAACACTGAAGCTTTCTTT. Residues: CASTSEAGTGLNTEAFF.

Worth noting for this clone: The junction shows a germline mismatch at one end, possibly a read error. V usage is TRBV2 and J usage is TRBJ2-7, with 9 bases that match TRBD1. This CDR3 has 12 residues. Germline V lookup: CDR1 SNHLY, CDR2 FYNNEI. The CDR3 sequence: CAAGQGSYEQYF. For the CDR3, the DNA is TGCGCCGCGGGACAGGGCTCCTACGAGCAGTACTTC.

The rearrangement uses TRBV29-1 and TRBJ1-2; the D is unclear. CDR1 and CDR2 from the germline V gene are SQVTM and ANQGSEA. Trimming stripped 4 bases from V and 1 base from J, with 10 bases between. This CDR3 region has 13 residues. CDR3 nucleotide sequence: TGCAGCGTTGGGACGGACTATAACTATGGCTACACCTTC. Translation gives CSVGTDYNYGYTF. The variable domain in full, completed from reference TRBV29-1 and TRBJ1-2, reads SAVISQKPSRDICQRGTSLTIQCQVDSQVTMMFWYRQQPGQSLTLIATANQGSEATYESGFVIDKFPISRPNLTFSTLTVSNMSPEDSSIYLCSVGTDYNYGYTFGSGTRLTVV.

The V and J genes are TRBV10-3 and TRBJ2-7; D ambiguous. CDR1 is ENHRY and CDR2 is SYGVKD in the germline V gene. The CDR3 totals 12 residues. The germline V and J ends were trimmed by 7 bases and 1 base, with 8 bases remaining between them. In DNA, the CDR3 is TGTGCCATCAAAAAAGGTTCCTACGAGCAGTACTTC. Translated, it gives CAIKKGSYEQYF.

In DNA form, the CDR3 reads TGTGCCAGCGCGAAACAGGGGCGTAATTACAATGAGCAGTTCTTC. Translating gives CASAKQGRNYNEQFF. The chain employs TRBV19 and TRBJ2-1; the match to TRBD1 covers 7 bases. The germline CDR1 and CDR2 sequences are LNHDA and SQIVND (reference sequence). Trimming took 9 bases from V and 4 from J; bases not matched to a gene: 12. The CDR3 consists of 15 residues.

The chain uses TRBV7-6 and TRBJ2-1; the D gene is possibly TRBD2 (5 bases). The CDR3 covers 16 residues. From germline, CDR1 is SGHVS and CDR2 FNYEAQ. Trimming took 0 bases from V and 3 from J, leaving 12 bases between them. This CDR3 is CASSLAPSRDYNEQFF. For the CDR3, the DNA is TGTGCCAGCAGCTTAGCCCCTAGCCGGGACTACAATGAGCAGTTCTTC.

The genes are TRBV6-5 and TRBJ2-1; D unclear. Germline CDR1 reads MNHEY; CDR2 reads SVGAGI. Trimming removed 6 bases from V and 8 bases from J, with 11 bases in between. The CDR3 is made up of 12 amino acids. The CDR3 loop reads CASRDVGHEQFF. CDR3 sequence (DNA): TGTGCCAGCAGAGATGTTGGTCATGAGCAGTTCTTC.

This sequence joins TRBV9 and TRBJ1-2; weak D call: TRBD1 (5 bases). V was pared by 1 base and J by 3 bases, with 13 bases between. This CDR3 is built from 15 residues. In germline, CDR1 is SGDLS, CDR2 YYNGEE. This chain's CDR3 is CASSVFDSSDYGYTF. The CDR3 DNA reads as TGTGCCAGCAGCGTATTTGACAGTTCAGACTATGGCTACACCTTC.